The 14 T cell receptor beta chains presented below share a single source sample, sequenced in a study of regulatory T cells in long-lasting Graves disease. The time point was: persistent/refractory GD, antithyroid drugs over 5 years with positive TRAb. With RNA extracted from PBMCs as input, the TCR library was made. Both iRepertoire HTBI primers and Arm-PCR of CDR3 regions were used to build the TCR beta libraries. TCRdb recomputed calls from the multiplex PCR reads with MiXCR, one row per CDR3 protein. The sample includes about 430,000 distinct CDR3 sequences, about 21% of them seen just once. The source material was peripheral blood mononuclear cells (PBMCs), sampled when the disease was refractory, from a patient treated with antithyroid drugs. The receptors derive from a female donor with Graves disease.

This clonotype occurred many times. V gene TRBV28 combines with J gene TRBJ2-5; 10 bases line up with TRBD2. With V trimmed by 7 bases and J by 2 bases, 7 bases remained unmatched. This CDR3 contains 15 residues. Germline-derived CDR1 and CDR2 are MDHEN and SYDVKM. The CDR3 region has the DNA TGTGCCAGCATCACAAAGCGGGAGGGTCAAGAGACCCAGTACTTC. It codes for CASITKREGQETQYF. Drawing the rest from reference TRBV28 and TRBJ2-5, the complete variable domain is DVKVTQSSRYLVKRTGEKVFLECVQDMDHENMFWYRQDPGLGLRLIYFSYDVKMKEKGDIPEGYSVSREKKERFSLILESASTNQTSMYLCASITKREGQETQYFGPGTRLLVL.

V and J are TRBV20-1 and TRBJ2-3; TRBD2 matches at 9 bases. With V trimmed by 6 bases and J by 0 bases, 7 bases remained unmatched. CDR3 length equals 15 residues. The germline gives CDR1 DFQATT, CDR2 SNEGSKA (reference sequence). The CDR3 here is CSARASGASTDTQYF. The CDR3 nucleotides are TGCAGTGCCCGGGCTAGCGGGGCTAGCACAGATACGCAGTATTTT.

This clonotype came up many times. V usage is TRBV2 and J usage is TRBJ2-3; D unclear. V was trimmed by 8 bases and J by 0 bases, leaving 9 bases between them. This CDR3 is 13 amino acids long. Germline V lookup: CDR1 SNHLY, CDR2 FYNNEI. DNA for the CDR3: TGTGCCAGCGAAGGTGGGAGCACAGATACGCAGTATTTT. Amino acids: CASEGGSTDTQYF.

This clonotype was counted many times. The V and J genes are TRBV10-2 and TRBJ1-1; maybe TRBD1 (5 bases). The V gene lost 6 bases and the J gene lost 0 bases, with 11 bases spanning the gap. The CDR3 extends over 14 amino acids. Germline values: CDR1 WSHSY, CDR2 SAAADI. In nucleotides, the CDR3 is TGCGCCAGCAGGCTCGGGACGCTGAACACTGAAGCTTTCTTT. The encoded protein is CASRLGTLNTEAFF.

In this sample, this clonotype turned up many times. CDR3: CASSWVASGSIQETQYF. CDR3 DNA: TGTGCCAGCAGTTGGGTGGCTAGCGGGAGTATACAAGAGACCCAGTACTTC. This rearrangement joins TRBV27 to TRBJ2-5; 10 bases match TRBD2. V dropped 4 bases and J dropped 2; count of bases not matched to a gene: 10. This CDR3 is 17 amino acids long. The germline gives CDR1 MNHEY, CDR2 SMNVEV (reference sequence).

This chain links TRBV6-2 or TRBV6-3 with TRBJ2-1; 8 bases are a match to TRBD2. The CDR3 covers 15 residues. J was trimmed by 4 bases and V by 4 bases; bases with no gene match: 6. The germline V gene has CDR1 MNHEY and CDR2 SVGEGT. CDR3 nucleotides: TGTGCCAGCAGTTTACTAGCGGACCCGTACAATGAGCAGTTCTTC. It encodes CASSLLADPYNEQFF.

This clonotype was recorded a few times. The chain combines TRBV28 with TRBJ1-3; 7 bases line up with TRBD1. Germline V CDR1 and CDR2: MDHEN, SYDVKM. The CDR3 runs 18 residues. The junction had 13 bases not matched to a gene; V was cut back by 5 bases and J by 0 bases. The CDR3 sequence is CASSPGGIGSPSGNTIYF. Written as DNA, the CDR3 is TGTGCCAGCAGTCCAGGGGGAATAGGGAGCCCCTCTGGAAACACCATATATTTT.

CDR3 DNA sequence: TGCGCCAGCAGCCAGAGCGGGAGTGGGGAGCAGTACTTC. Amino acids: CASSQSGSGEQYF. This chain joins TRBV4-1 and TRBJ2-7, with TRBD2 matching 8 bases. Per the germline V gene, CDR1 is MGHRA and CDR2 is YSYEKL. The CDR3 sequence is 13 residues long. Trimming removed 3 bases from V and 7 bases from J; junction bases left unmatched: 5.

The sample holds a few counts of this clonotype. The genes are TRBV4-1 and TRBJ2-5; D is undetermined. Germline CDR1 and CDR2: MGHRA and YSYEKL. The CDR3 is 14 amino acids. The V and J ends lost 4 bases and 2 bases respectively, with 11 bases between them. The CDR3 DNA follows: TGCGCCAGCAGCCCCCTAGACAAACAAGAGACCCAGTACTTC. It encodes CASSPLDKQETQYF.

This rearrangement joins TRBV7-8 to TRBJ2-7, with D maybe TRBD1 (7 bases). V lost 5 bases and J 11 bases, leaving 16 bases between the germline ends. The CDR3 covers 12 residues. The germline V gene encodes CDR1 SGHVS and CDR2 FQNEAQ. CDR3 nucleotide sequence: TGTGCCAGCAGCGCCCCCCGGGGGACAGAGTACTTC. The encoded protein is CASSAPRGTEYF.

The V gene is TRBV19, the J gene TRBJ2-1; D not resolved. The germline gives CDR1 LNHDA, CDR2 SQIVND (reference sequence). With 3 bases removed from V and 7 bases from J, the gap between germline ends came to 4 bases. CDR3 length: 11 amino acids. CDR3 coding DNA: TGTGCCAGTAGTATCAGGAATGAGCAGTTCTTC. It encodes CASSIRNEQFF. The whole variable domain, filled in from reference TRBV19 and TRBJ2-1, reads DGGITQSPKYLFRKEGQNVTLSCEQNLNHDAMYWYRQDPGQGLRLIYYSQIVNDFQKGDIAEGYSVSREKKESFPLTVTSAQKNPTAFYLCASSIRNEQFFGPGTRLTVL.

This clonotype was detected ten times or more. The rearrangement uses TRBV27 and TRBJ1-5; tentatively, D is TRBD1 (5 bases). This CDR3 has 15 amino acids. Germline V gene sequence: CDR1 MNHEY, CDR2 SMNVEV (reference sequence). With 2 bases removed from V and 1 base from J, the gap between germline ends came to 9 bases. The CDR3 DNA is TGTGCCAGCAGTTTACTGGGGGAGAGCAATCAGCCCCAGCATTTT. Encoded protein: CASSLLGESNQPQHF.

V is TRBV3-1 and J is TRBJ2-6; TRBD1 agrees at 7 bases. The V and J ends lost 1 base and 1 base, in that order; junction bases with no gene match: 4. This CDR3 is 17 amino acids long. Germline V lookup: CDR1 LGHDT, CDR2 YNNKEL (reference sequence). The CDR3 spells CASSQGTGPSGANVLTF. The CDR3, as DNA: TGTGCCAGCAGCCAAGGGACAGGCCCATCTGGGGCCAACGTCCTGACTTTC.

This clonotype has only a few counts. This rearrangement joins TRBV28 to TRBJ1-3; 7 positions agree with TRBD1. This CDR3 contains 14 residues. Germline lookup yields CDR1 MDHEN and CDR2 SYDVKM. CDR3 sequence reads: CASWGTESGNTIYF. As DNA, the CDR3 is TGTGCAAGCTGGGGGACAGAAAGTGGAAACACCATATATTTT.